This TCR beta chain was identified during a study of cytotoxic CD8 clonotypes in ibrutinib-treated CLL. About the research overall: On average, each sample had roughly 250,000 productive templates and tens of thousands of productive rearrangements.

Germline V lookup: CDR1 SGHDT, CDR2 YYEEEE. The ends were cut back, 1 base at V and 4 bases at J, with 12 bases in the middle. This CDR3 spans 14 amino acids. As to this clone: The antigen is not known.

Sequencing was performed with immunoSEQ multiplex PCR; in TCRdb, only in-frame clones are kept and a portion is missing. The table lists about 97,000 clones, over 60% of them singletons. Study-wide findings and caveats: Sustained-remission and progressing patients diverged in sampling times. Rising at ibrutinib response, clonality subsequently fell back toward baseline at progression.

Cryopreserved PBMCs yielded about 2 micrograms of genomic DNA for TCR beta libraries. The sequence was obtained from a human donor with chronic lymphocytic leukemia. The source material was PBMCs, sampled after 24 months of ibrutinib treatment. The chain employs TRBV5-6 and TRBJ2-7, with a possible D match to TRBD1 (6 bases). The CDR3 loop is CASSLTGTRYEQYF. CDR3 bases: TGTGCCAGCAGCTTGACAGGGACAAGGTACGAGCAGTACTTC.